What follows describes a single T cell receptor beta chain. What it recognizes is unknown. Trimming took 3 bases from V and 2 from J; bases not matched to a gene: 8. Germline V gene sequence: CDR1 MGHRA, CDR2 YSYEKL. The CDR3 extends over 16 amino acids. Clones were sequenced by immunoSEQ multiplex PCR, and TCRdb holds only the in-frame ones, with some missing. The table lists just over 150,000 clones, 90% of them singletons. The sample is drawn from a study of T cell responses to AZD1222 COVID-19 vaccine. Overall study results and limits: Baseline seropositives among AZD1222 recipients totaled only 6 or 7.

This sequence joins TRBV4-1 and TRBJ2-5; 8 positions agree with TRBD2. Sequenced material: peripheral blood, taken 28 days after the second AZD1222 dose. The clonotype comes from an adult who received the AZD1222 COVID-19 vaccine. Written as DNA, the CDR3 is TGCGCCAGCAGCCAGAGCCTGACTAGCGTGCAAGAGACCCAGTACTTC. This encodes CASSQSLTSVQETQYF.